One sample yielded the 25 T cell receptor beta chains listed below, sequenced in a study of T cells expressing NK-cell markers (dated by TCRdb to the early 2020s). To prepare the library, 5' RACE was applied. These reads were obtained on an Illumina HiSeq 2000. After TCRdb reprocessed the reads, each CDR3 protein sequence was kept as one row, without DNA. The table for this sample shows roughly 170,000 distinct CDR3 sequences. The top ten clonotypes cover less than 20% of the sample. Material: blood T cells: a sorted CD56 or NKG2C T cell subset, CD4+ or CD8+ T cells, or bulk PBMC T cells (not recorded which). The receptors were gathered from a woman between 18 and 75 years old in good health.

This chain connects TRBV28 to TRBJ2-4; no DNA is available, so the TRBD2 call from TCRdb remains unchecked. The V gene's germline CDR1 is MDHEN and CDR2 SYDVKM. The CDR3 spans 16 residues. CDR3 sequence reads: CASSLTGLAAKNIQYF.

CDR3 region: CASSPGTGGNIQYF. The chain couples TRBV5-1 to TRBJ2-4; TCRdb's assignment of TRBD1 cannot be checked, as there is no DNA. The CDR3 length is 14 residues. The germline V gene encodes CDR1 SGHRS and CDR2 YFSETQ. The full variable domain, its missing parts supplied by reference TRBV5-1 and TRBJ2-4, is KAGVTQTPRYLIKTRGQQVTLSCSPISGHRSVSWYQQTPGQGLQFLFEYFSETQRNKGNFPGRFSGRQFSNSRSEMNVSTLELGDSALYLCASSPGTGGNIQYFGAGTRLSVL.

J is TRBJ2-5 and V is TRBV20-1; the D call of TRBD2 rests on TCRdb alone, since no DNA is present to check it. The V gene's germline CDR1 is DFQATT and CDR2 SNEGSKA (reference sequence). This CDR3 has 18 amino acids. The CDR3: CSATSSRGRAVVGETQYF.

The chain uses TRBV4-1 and TRBJ2-2; TCRdb's D call of TRBD1 is untestable without DNA. The CDR3 runs 16 residues. Germline CDR1 and CDR2: MGHRA and YSYEKL. CDR3 in amino acids: CASSPVETGDTGELFF.

V usage is TRBV20-1 and J usage is TRBJ1-6; TCRdb designates TRBD1, a call that cannot be tested without DNA. The CDR3 is made up of 13 amino acids. Germline values: CDR1 DFQATT, CDR2 SNEGSKA (reference sequence). The CDR3 region is CSARRTVNSPLHF.

The J gene is TRBJ2-7, the V gene TRBV7-9; the D call from TCRdb, TRBD1, cannot be confirmed without DNA. The CDR3 contains 12 residues. Germline CDR1 is SEHNR and CDR2 is FQNEAQ (reference sequence). The CDR3 reads CASSPPSTEQYF.

J is TRBJ2-2 and V is TRBV12-3 or TRBV12-4; the D call from TCRdb, TRBD1, cannot be confirmed without DNA. This CDR3 contains 14 residues. CDR3 protein: CASSFSGSNGELFF.

The gene calls are TRBV7-2 and TRBJ2-7; TCRdb selects TRBD2, and the lack of DNA leaves this call unchecked. CDR3 size: 15 residues. The germline CDR1 and CDR2 sequences are SGHTA and FQGNSA. This CDR3 is CASSLKASASYEQYF.

The chain is built from TRBV7-9 and TRBJ2-3; TCRdb indicates TRBD1, and absent DNA this call remains unverified. Germline V gene data show CDR1 as SEHNR and CDR2 as FQNEAQ (reference sequence). This CDR3 has 14 residues. The CDR3 sequence is CASSSLGVTDTQYF.

V is TRBV12-3 or TRBV12-4 and J is TRBJ2-1; the TCRdb call, TRBD2, lacks DNA for checking. CDR3 length equals 16 residues. CDR3 in amino acids: CASTTWAGGRSNEQFF.

The chain joins TRBV12-3 or TRBV12-4 to TRBJ2-2; TCRdb's D gene call, TRBD1, goes unchecked for lack of DNA. The CDR3 is 16 amino acids. The CDR3 sequence is CASSSGYVTNTGELFF.

The V and J genes are TRBV7-2 and TRBJ2-1. The CDR3 is 13 residues long. Germline loops: CDR1 SGHTA, CDR2 FQGNSA. CDR3: CASSLADYNEQFF.

The rearrangement joins TRBV5-1 to TRBJ2-5; the TRBD2 assignment by TCRdb is unverifiable without DNA. The CDR3 runs to 14 residues. Germline CDR1 reads SGHRS; CDR2 reads YFSETQ. The CDR3 region is CASSSGSGEETQYF. Full variable domain (remainder filled in from reference TRBV5-1 and TRBJ2-5): KAGVTQTPRYLIKTRGQQVTLSCSPISGHRSVSWYQQTPGQGLQFLFEYFSETQRNKGNFPGRFSGRQFSNSRSEMNVSTLELGDSALYLCASSSGSGEETQYFGPGTRLLVL.

V gene TRBV7-8 combines with J gene TRBJ2-7; TCRdb outputs TRBD1, but without DNA this stays unchecked. The CDR3 spans 14 residues. Germline V gene lookup returns CDR1 SGHVS and CDR2 FQNEAQ. This CDR3 reads CASSLLPGTDEQYF.

This chain joins TRBV20-1 and TRBJ1-2. The germline CDR1 and CDR2 sequences are DFQATT and SNEGSKA (reference sequence). The CDR3 spans 15 residues. The chain's CDR3 is CSASDLRWGNYGYTF.

This chain uses TRBV20-1 with TRBJ1-3; TCRdb indicates TRBD1, and absent DNA this call remains unverified. Germline lookup yields CDR1 DFQATT and CDR2 SNEGSKA (reference sequence). This CDR3 has 17 residues. The CDR3 is CSARDGDRAQSGNTIYF.

The rearrangement links TRBV9 to TRBJ2-5; TCRdb lists TRBD1, though no DNA is available to test this call. The CDR3 is 14 residues long. The germline V gene has CDR1 SGDLS and CDR2 YYNGEE. CDR3 amino acids: CASSVTDPPKTQYF.

The V and J genes are TRBV12-3 or TRBV12-4 and TRBJ2-2; without DNA, the TCRdb call of TRBD1 cannot be checked. This CDR3 comprises 16 residues. The CDR3 is CASSFGVGRGTGELFF.

The rearrangement uses TRBV12-3 or TRBV12-4 and TRBJ1-2; no DNA is available, so the TRBD1 call from TCRdb remains unchecked. CDR3 length: 14 residues. CDR3 residues: CASSLVGQGYGYTF.

The rearrangement uses TRBV7-8 and TRBJ1-2. CDR1 SGHVS and CDR2 FQNEAQ come from the germline V gene. The CDR3 length is 15 residues. The CDR3 reads CASSLVDIANYGYTF.

Here the CDR3 reads CASSLSQGGLFF. The chain employs TRBV12-3 or TRBV12-4 and TRBJ2-2; TCRdb lists TRBD1, though no DNA is available to test this call. The length of the CDR3 is 12 residues.

The V and J genes are TRBV12-3 or TRBV12-4 and TRBJ2-2; TCRdb names TRBD2, which stays unverified in the absence of DNA. CDR3 size: 15 residues. CDR3 region: CASRTRPGLAGELFF.

This sequence joins TRBV12-3 or TRBV12-4 and TRBJ2-7; TCRdb's assignment of TRBD1 cannot be checked, as there is no DNA. CDR3 length equals 13 residues. The CDR3 loop is CASRGTGSGEQYF.

This chain joins TRBV7-2 and TRBJ2-1; TCRdb indicates TRBD1, and absent DNA this call remains unverified. CDR1 and CDR2 from the germline V gene are SGHTA and FQGNSA. This CDR3 spans 15 amino acids. Here the CDR3 reads CASKLFRVPGGEQFF.

Here the CDR3 reads CASSYSGGAGYTF. The chain carries TRBV3-1 and TRBJ1-2. From germline, CDR1 is LGHDT and CDR2 YNNKEL (reference sequence). This CDR3 has 13 amino acids.